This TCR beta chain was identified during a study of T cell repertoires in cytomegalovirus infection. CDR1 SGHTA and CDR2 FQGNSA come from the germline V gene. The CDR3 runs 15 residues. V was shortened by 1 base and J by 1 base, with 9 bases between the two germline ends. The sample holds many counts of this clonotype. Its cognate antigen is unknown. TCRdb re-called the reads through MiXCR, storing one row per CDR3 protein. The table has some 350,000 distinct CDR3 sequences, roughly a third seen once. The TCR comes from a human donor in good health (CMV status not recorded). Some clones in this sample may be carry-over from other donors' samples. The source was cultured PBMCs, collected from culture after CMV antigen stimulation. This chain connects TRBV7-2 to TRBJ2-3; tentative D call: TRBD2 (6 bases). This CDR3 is CASSLVAVRTDTQYF. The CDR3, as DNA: TGTGCCAGCAGCTTAGTAGCGGTCCGCACAGATACGCAGTATTTT.